This is a list of T cell receptor beta chains from one sample in a study of CD8+CD57+ T cells in acquired aplastic anemia. TCRdb re-called the reads with MiXCR, one entry per CDR3 protein. Counted here are 150,000 to 200,000 distinct CDR3 sequences, 71% occurring once; the ten biggest clones make up 40% to 55%. The sample consisted of sorted CD4+, CD8+, or CD8+CD57+ T cells (not recorded which) from PBMCs. Receptor source: a human donor with aplastic anemia. Each CDR3 is given with its conserved first and last residue. The D gene is left open where the match is weak. A row's size may be missing; if present it is once, few, many or a size class.

v_gene	j_gene	abundance	d_gene	CDR3aa
TRBV7-9	TRBJ2-1	NA	NA	CASSSRTAKGVDEQFF
TRBV5-1	TRBJ2-1	many	NA	CASSLPRWGEQFF
TRBV5-4	TRBJ2-5	NA	TRBD1	CASSSQGANIRETQYF
TRBV25-1	TRBJ2-1	NA	NA	CASSEWGTNEQFF
TRBV9	TRBJ1-3	NA	TRBD1	CASSAGEGAGGNTIYF
TRBV6-4	TRBJ2-3	many	TRBD2	CASSLAGDTTDTQYF
TRBV6-8	TRBJ2-6	few	TRBD1	CASSYNPPGQGAPSGANVLTF
TRBV5-1	TRBJ2-5	NA	TRBD2	CASSLAVAGGLRETQYF
TRBV7-2	TRBJ1-5	NA	TRBD1	CASSLAGTGRGQPQHF
TRBV20-1	TRBJ2-7	NA	TRBD2	CSARGGGVYEQYF
TRBV19	TRBJ2-7	NA	NA	CASSISSDAYEQYF
TRBV20-1	TRBJ2-7	few	NA	CSAREGYEQYF
TRBV19	TRBJ2-3	NA	NA	CASSIRGSTDTQYF
TRBV24-1	TRBJ2-7	NA	NA	CATSGGSRDEQYF
TRBV19	TRBJ2-3	NA	NA	CASSSGAISTDTQYF
TRBV7-9	TRBJ1-2	NA	NA	CASSETGEPILGYTF
TRBV24-1	TRBJ2-3	NA	TRBD2	CATSDPMREATDTQYF
TRBV7-9	TRBJ2-1	many	NA	CASSFFSGPPHLEQFF
TRBV7-6	TRBJ2-3	NA	NA	CASSLELAARDTQYF
TRBV20-1	TRBJ2-7	NA	NA	CSAPQTPVYEQYF
TRBV10-3	TRBJ2-1	NA	TRBD2	CASSEAGGVSYNEQFF
TRBV14	TRBJ2-1	NA	TRBD1	CASSHEYRGLGEQFF
TRBV19	TRBJ1-1	NA	NA	CASKLAGNTEAFF
TRBV12-3/TRBV12-4	TRBJ1-1	few	TRBD1	CASSFDRGTEAFF
TRBV24-1	TRBJ2-7	NA	NA	CATSDLGALVLNSYEQYF
TRBV5-1	TRBJ2-5	NA	NA	CASSLVQVPQETQYF
TRBV20-1	TRBJ2-7	NA	NA	CSARATRLSYEQYF
TRBV20-1	TRBJ2-2	NA	TRBD2	CSATLAENTGELFF
TRBV10-2	TRBJ1-1	NA	NA	CASSETVLGTEAFF
TRBV13	TRBJ1-1	many	NA	CASSARGGGMNTEAFF
TRBV20-1	TRBJ1-2	NA	NA	CSARAPGRSYGYTF
TRBV6-6	TRBJ2-3	few	NA	CASSLTGQRLTDTQYF
TRBV5-6	TRBJ1-2	NA	NA	CASSQTGYYGYTF
TRBV7-7	TRBJ2-2	NA	NA	CASSLGTGPTGELFF
TRBV4-2	TRBJ1-2	NA	TRBD1	CASSQERGGHYGYTF
TRBV2	TRBJ2-6	NA	NA	CAGFYSGANVLTF
TRBV19	TRBJ1-2	NA	TRBD1	CASSPLPGQVLNYGYTF
TRBV20-1	TRBJ2-3	NA	NA	CSAPADGPVDTQYF
TRBV20-1	TRBJ1-2	NA	TRBD1	CSAIPRGRYYGYTF
TRBV6-4	TRBJ2-2	NA	NA	CASSSNRNREAGELFF
TRBV12-3/TRBV12-4	TRBJ1-1	NA	NA	CASNLYSGDAFF
TRBV7-2	TRBJ1-6	NA	TRBD1	CASSLVTGDGSSPLHF
TRBV20-1	TRBJ1-5	NA	NA	CSARLGAGEPQHF
TRBV7-9	TRBJ2-7	few	NA	CASSGPGVGYEQYF
TRBV7-9	TRBJ2-7	once	TRBD1	CASSLAGQRYEQYF
TRBV6-1	TRBJ2-6	many	NA	CASIVLGGGGANVLTF
TRBV2	TRBJ2-1	NA	NA	CASSYSWTDNEQFF
TRBV24-1	TRBJ2-5	NA	TRBD1	CATSDRQGRETQYF
TRBV6-4	TRBJ2-1	NA	TRBD2	CASTGGLAGGARRNEQFF
TRBV10-3	TRBJ1-4	NA	NA	CAIRKSRGANEKLFF
TRBV7-2	TRBJ2-7	NA	TRBD2	CASARTSGEQYF
TRBV9	TRBJ2-7	NA	NA	CASSVGQGATYYEQYF